These 27 T cell receptor beta chains were all obtained from the same sample, sequenced in a study of Ad26.COV2.S vaccination and SARS-CoV-2 variants. This table comes from immunoSEQ multiplex PCR, and its TCRdb copy is limited to in-frame clones, with some not included. The repertoire includes under 150,000 clones, 70% to 90% of them detected once, and less than 6% sits in the top ten. Sequenced here: peripheral blood, sampled after recovery from COVID-19. The receptors shown here come from a human donor who had recovered from COVID-19.

This chain joins TRBV6-5 and TRBJ2-1, with a weak D call TRBD1 (6 bases). The CDR3 contains 13 residues. V gave up 4 bases and J gave up 7 bases, with 11 bases separating them. Germline V gene data show CDR1 as MNHEY and CDR2 as SVGAGI. CDR3 coding DNA: TGTGCCAGCAGTTTAGGACAGCCGAATGAGCAGTTCTTC. This translates into CASSLGQPNEQFF.

The chain couples TRBV6-1 to TRBJ1-5, with D unresolved. The CDR3 spans 13 residues. V lost 0 bases, J lost 6 bases, and 6 bases lay in between. CDR1 is MNHNS, CDR2 SASEGT, per germline. CDR3 loop: CASSEARRQPQHF. The CDR3 DNA sequence: TGTGCCAGCAGTGAAGCTCGACGTCAGCCCCAGCATTTT.

The CDR3 DNA reads as TGTGCCAGCAGCCAGAGCGGGGGGGAGCTGTTTTTT. It translates to CASSQSGGELFF. This chain connects TRBV9 to TRBJ2-2, with D maybe TRBD2 (6 bases). Germline CDR1 is SGDLS and CDR2 is YYNGEE. V dropped 4 bases and J dropped 8 bases, with 9 bases sitting between them. The CDR3 length is 12 residues.

This chain connects TRBV19 to TRBJ2-7, with D possibly matching TRBD1 (5 bases). CDR3 length: 12 residues. V was pared by 4 bases and J by 2 bases, with 6 bases between. Looked up from germline, CDR1 is LNHDA and CDR2 is SQIVND (reference sequence). Here the CDR3 DNA reads TGTGCCAGTAGTACAGGGCCCTACGAGCAGTACTTC. It is translated as CASSTGPYEQYF.

The chain links TRBV7-2 to TRBJ1-4, with D perhaps matching TRBD1 (6 bases). Trimming pared 5 bases from V and 6 bases from J, leaving 10 bases between. CDR3 length: 13 amino acids. Germline CDR1 reads SGHTA; CDR2 reads FQGNSA. The CDR3 DNA follows: TGTGCCAGCAGCAAATACAGGGATGAAAAACTGTTTTTT. Its translation is CASSKYRDEKLFF.

This clone came up once. This chain connects TRBV5-4 to TRBJ2-5; the match to TRBD2 covers 10 bases. The V gene end was trimmed by 2 bases and the J gene end by 5 bases; junction bases not matched to a gene: 9. CDR1 is SGHNT and CDR2 is YYREEE in the germline V gene (reference sequence). The length of the CDR3 is 16 residues. CDR3 loop: CASSFSSGGARETQYF. The CDR3 DNA is TGTGCCAGCAGCTTCTCCAGCGGGGGGGCTCGGGAGACCCAGTACTTC. Supplemented by reference TRBV5-4 and TRBJ2-5, the full variable domain reads ETGVTQSPTHLIKTRGQQVTLRCSSQSGHNTVSWYQQALGQGPQFIFQYYREEENGRGNFPPRFSGLQFPNYSSELNVNALELDDSALYLCASSFSSGGARETQYFGPGTRLLVL.

The gene calls are TRBV18 and TRBJ2-5; D gene ambiguous. Germline CDR1 reads KGHSH; CDR2 reads LQKENI. The V end was cut by 4 bases, the J end by 5 bases, with 11 bases between. This CDR3 has 13 residues. Here the CDR3 reads CASSLGLGETQYF. The CDR3 nucleotides read TGTGCCAGCTCACTTGGCCTCGGGGAGACCCAGTACTTC.

This sequence joins TRBV27 and TRBJ2-7; D possibly matches TRBD1 or TRBD2 (5 bases each). The CDR3 consists of 15 residues. Germline CDR1 reads MNHEY; CDR2 reads SMNVEV (reference sequence). The V gene lost 0 bases and the J gene lost 0 bases, with 9 bases spanning the gap. As DNA, the CDR3 is TGTGCCAGCAGTTTATCGGGGGTTAGCTCCTACGAGCAGTACTTC. The encoded protein is CASSLSGVSSYEQYF.

The chain joins TRBV5-1 to TRBJ2-5; D may be TRBD1 (6 bases). Trimming left V 4 bases short and J 1 base short, with 11 bases between. CDR1 and CDR2 (germline): SGHRS, YFSETQ. The CDR3 is made up of 14 amino acids. The CDR3 nucleotides are TGCGCCAGCAGCCGCGGACAGCTCCAAGAGACCCAGTACTTC. This gives the protein CASSRGQLQETQYF.

This rearrangement joins TRBV4-1 to TRBJ2-5; D not resolved. Germline CDR1 MGHRA, CDR2 YSYEKL. The CDR3 runs 13 residues. V dropped 1 base and J dropped 5 bases, with 8 bases sitting between them. CDR3 sequence (DNA): TGCGCCAGCAGCCAAGGACTGAGCGAGACCCAGTACTTC. This codes for CASSQGLSETQYF.

The chain has TRBV19 and TRBJ2-5; unclear D gene. The length of the CDR3 is 12 residues. The V and J ends lost 6 bases and 4 bases respectively, with 9 bases between them. The V gene's germline CDR1 is LNHDA and CDR2 SQIVND (reference sequence). This CDR3 is CASSPYGETQYF. CDR3 coding DNA: TGTGCCAGTAGCCCGTACGGAGAGACCCAGTACTTC. Complete variable domain (other parts from reference TRBV19 and TRBJ2-5): DGGITQSPKYLFRKEGQNVTLSCEQNLNHDAMYWYRQDPGQGLRLIYYSQIVNDFQKGDIAEGYSVSREKKESFPLTVTSAQKNPTAFYLCASSPYGETQYFGPGTRLLVL.

V usage is TRBV9 and J usage is TRBJ2-3, with unresolved D. The V gene's germline CDR1 is SGDLS and CDR2 YYNGEE. The CDR3 runs 16 residues. The ends were cut back, 6 bases at V and 2 bases at J, with 19 bases in the middle. As DNA, the CDR3 is TGTGCCAGCAACGATGGGCCCTCATTGGCCACAGATACGCAGTATTTT. Translated, it gives CASNDGPSLATDTQYF. The full variable domain, with the rest looked up from reference TRBV9 and TRBJ2-3, is DSGVTQTPKHLITATGQRVTLRCSPRSGDLSVYWYQQSLDQGLQFLIQYYNGEERAKGNILERFSAQQFPDLHSELNLSSLELGDSALYFCASNDGPSLATDTQYFGPGTRLTVL.

A few counts support this clone. The chain joins TRBV7-8 to TRBJ1-2; possibly TRBD1 for D (5 bases). The CDR3 sequence is 12 residues long. Trimming took 5 bases from V and 5 from J, leaving 9 bases between them. Germline V gene lookup returns CDR1 SGHVS and CDR2 FQNEAQ. CDR3 nucleotide sequence: TGTGCCAGCAGCCGGGACGGTTATGGCTACACCTTC. Amino acids: CASSRDGYGYTF.

This sequence joins TRBV14 and TRBJ1-1; no definite D call. This CDR3 has 13 residues. Germline V gene data show CDR1 as SGHDN and CDR2 as FVKESK. Trimming removed 1 base at V and 3 bases at J, with 6 bases between. The CDR3 sequence is CASSQGEDTEAFF. The CDR3 DNA sequence: TGTGCCAGCAGCCAAGGGGAGGACACTGAAGCTTTCTTT.

This rearrangement joins TRBV6-5 to TRBJ1-2, with 7 bases matching TRBD1. The CDR3 is made up of 13 amino acids. With V trimmed by 6 bases and J by 6 bases, 7 bases remained unmatched. Germline-derived CDR1 and CDR2 are MNHEY and SVGAGI. The CDR3 sequence: CASSSDRENGYTF. In DNA form, the CDR3 reads TGTGCCAGCAGCAGCGACAGGGAGAATGGCTACACCTTC.

The chain combines TRBV6-6 with TRBJ1-1, with no clear D. V dropped 4 bases and J dropped 2 bases, with 14 bases sitting between them. This CDR3 is 15 amino acids long. Per the germline V gene, CDR1 is MNHNY and CDR2 is SVGAGI (reference sequence). The CDR3 sequence is CASSFSREINTEAFF. The DNA of the CDR3 is TGTGCCAGCAGTTTCTCAAGGGAGATAAACACTGAAGCTTTCTTT.

This sequence joins TRBV28 and TRBJ1-1; TRBD1 agrees at 12 bases. Germline trimming cut 6 bases from V and 3 bases from J; bases unmatched to any gene: 20. The CDR3 extends over 20 amino acids. Germline CDR1 reads MDHEN; CDR2 reads SYDVKM. CDR3 sequence reads: CASSTRSGTGGPFWHTEAFF. The CDR3 nucleotides are TGTGCCAGCAGCACTAGGTCCGGGACAGGGGGCCCATTTTGGCACACTGAAGCTTTCTTT. Together with reference TRBV28 and TRBJ1-1, the CDR3 gives the full variable domain: DVKVTQSSRYLVKRTGEKVFLECVQDMDHENMFWYRQDPGLGLRLIYFSYDVKMKEKGDIPEGYSVSREKKERFSLILESASTNQTSMYLCASSTRSGTGGPFWHTEAFFGQGTRLTVV.

This chain links TRBV10-3 with TRBJ2-7, with 10 bases lining up with TRBD1. The CDR3 is 16 residues long. The V segment lost 0 bases and the J segment 5 bases; nucleotides outside the gene matches: 7. Per the germline V gene, CDR1 is ENHRY and CDR2 is SYGVKD. The CDR3 sequence is CAISESTGQGQNEQYF. CDR3 DNA: TGTGCCATCAGTGAGTCGACGGGACAGGGGCAAAACGAGCAGTACTTC.

Only a few counts were recorded for this clone. This sequence joins TRBV7-9 and TRBJ2-5; 10 nucleotides align to TRBD2. The CDR3 is made up of 18 amino acids. V lost 1 base, J lost 0 bases, and 8 bases stayed unmatched. Germline V CDR1 and CDR2: SEHNR, FQNEAQ (reference sequence). The CDR3 region is CASSLVPSGGLYQETQYF. In DNA form, the CDR3 reads TGTGCCAGCAGCTTAGTTCCTAGCGGGGGCTTGTACCAAGAGACCCAGTACTTC.

This clone is a singleton in its sample. This sequence joins TRBV9 and TRBJ1-2; the match to TRBD1 covers 8 bases. Looked up from germline, CDR1 is SGDLS and CDR2 is YYNGEE. Losses at the gene ends were 3 bases for V and 2 bases for J; bases not matched to a gene: 6. This CDR3 comprises 15 residues. The CDR3: CASSGPDRGNYGYTF. The CDR3 region has the DNA TGTGCCAGCAGCGGACCTGACAGGGGCAACTATGGCTACACCTTC.

This rearrangement joins TRBV5-1 to TRBJ1-2; 11 nucleotides line up with TRBD1. This CDR3 has 15 residues. Germline V gene lookup returns CDR1 SGHRS and CDR2 YFSETQ. The junction had 7 bases not matched to a gene; V was cut back by 1 base and J by 8 bases. CDR3 DNA: TGCGCCAGCAGCTTGACCGGACAGGGGGCTTTAGGCTACACCTTC. Its translation: CASSLTGQGALGYTF. The variable domain in full, completed from reference TRBV5-1 and TRBJ1-2, reads KAGVTQTPRYLIKTRGQQVTLSCSPISGHRSVSWYQQTPGQGLQFLFEYFSETQRNKGNFPGRFSGRQFSNSRSEMNVSTLELGDSALYLCASSLTGQGALGYTFGSGTRLTVV.

The chain is built from TRBV30 and TRBJ2-5; D is unclear. The length of the CDR3 is 11 residues. In germline, CDR1 is GTSNPN, CDR2 SVGIG (reference sequence). Trimming removed 4 bases at V and 5 bases at J, with 8 bases between. The CDR3 here is CAWTSIETQYF. As DNA, the CDR3 is TGTGCCTGGACTAGTATCGAGACCCAGTACTTC.

In the case of this clone: This sample also contains other DNA sequences that code for the same CDR3. The chain is built from TRBV5-1 and TRBJ2-3; the D is unclear. The CDR3 runs 12 residues. V lost 0 bases, J lost 4 bases, and 3 bases lay in between. CDR1 SGHRS and CDR2 YFSETQ come from the germline V gene. CDR3 in amino acids: CASSLDADTQYF. CDR3 DNA sequence: TGCGCCAGCAGCTTGGACGCAGATACGCAGTATTTT.

V and J are TRBV29-1 and TRBJ1-1, with a weak D call TRBD1 (6 bases). Trimming stripped 6 bases from V and 4 bases from J, with 15 bases between. This CDR3 region has 13 residues. The germline gives CDR1 SQVTM, CDR2 ANQGSEA. CDR3 residues: CSVTGPSSTEAFF. The CDR3 DNA reads TGCAGCGTGACAGGTCCCTCCTCCACTGAAGCTTTCTTT.

V is TRBV5-1 and J is TRBJ2-2; no firm D call. The V end was cut by 1 base, the J end by 3 bases, with 10 bases between. The CDR3 sequence is 15 residues long. CDR1 is SGHRS and CDR2 is YFSETQ in the germline V gene. The CDR3 spells CASSLRTWDTGELFF. DNA of the CDR3: TGCGCCAGCAGCTTGCGTACCTGGGACACCGGGGAGCTGTTTTTT.

The chain uses TRBV5-1 and TRBJ1-2; 8 bases are a match to TRBD1. Trimming at V came to 3 bases and at J to 7 bases, leaving 8 bases not matched to a gene. The germline CDR1 and CDR2 sequences are SGHRS and YFSETQ. This CDR3 is built from 14 residues. CDR3 sequence: CASSYETGESGYTF. In nucleotides, the CDR3 is TGCGCCAGCAGCTATGAGACAGGGGAAAGTGGCTACACCTTC.

In its sample, this clone was seen once. The CDR3 DNA is TGTGCCAGCAGCTTCACCGGGACTAGGACATATACTAGCACAGATACGCAGTATTTT. It encodes CASSFTGTRTYTSTDTQYF. This sequence joins TRBV7-2 and TRBJ2-3; 8 nucleotides align to TRBD2. The J segment lost 0 bases and the V segment lost 3 bases, leaving 14 bases of the junction unmatched. The CDR3 length is 19 residues. Germline V gene lookup returns CDR1 SGHTA and CDR2 FQGNSA.